This T cell receptor (beta chain) derives from a study of beta chain features in type 1 diabetes. General observations from the study: PCR might preferentially amplify shorter templates, equally in patients and controls.

The investigators reverse transcribed all of the isolated RNA, so they sequenced expressed TCRB transcripts. The protocol was immunoSEQ multiplex PCR, while the TCRdb copy is restricted to in-frame clones and leaves out a portion. Found here are under 950,000 clones, under 20% of them singletons; the top ten hold 0.023%. This clone was recorded a few times. Its antigen is not identified. J gave up 2 bases and V 3 bases, and 4 bases lay outside the gene matches. Germline CDR1 and CDR2: SGDLS and YYNGEE. The CDR3 loop spans 14 amino acids. This sequence joins TRBV9 and TRBJ2-5; 7 bases align to TRBD2. Sequencing was done on a sample of naive CD4+ T cells from blood. This sequence was found in a woman aged 18 to 35 in good health. The CDR3 protein is CASSARLAQETQYF. CDR3 nucleotides: TGTGCCAGCAGCGCCCGACTAGCACAAGAGACCCAGTACTTC.